This T cell receptor beta chain was sequenced in a study of blood T cells in healthy people across ages. This CDR3 contains 15 residues. Trimming pared 6 bases from V and 5 bases from J, leaving 22 bases between. Germline assignment: CDR1 DFQATT and CDR2 SNEGSKA (reference sequence). The authors ran a second PCR of about 6 to 11 cycles using a sample-barcoded 5' primer and a J-beta primer mix. A template-switch adaptor containing 12 random nucleotides labeled each cDNA molecule. TCRdb used MiXCR to reprocess the 5' RACE reads, holding one entry per CDR3 protein. The sample carries 1,800,000 or so distinct CDR3 sequences, about 39% recorded once.

The sequence came from a human donor in good health. The V call is TRBV20-1, the J call TRBJ1-1; weak D call: TRBD1 (6 bases). Sequencing was done on a sample of blood. Written as DNA, the CDR3 is TGCAGTGCCAAACAGGGTCCCCTCTATGGAACTGAAGCTTTCTTT. Its translation is CSAKQGPLYGTEAFF.